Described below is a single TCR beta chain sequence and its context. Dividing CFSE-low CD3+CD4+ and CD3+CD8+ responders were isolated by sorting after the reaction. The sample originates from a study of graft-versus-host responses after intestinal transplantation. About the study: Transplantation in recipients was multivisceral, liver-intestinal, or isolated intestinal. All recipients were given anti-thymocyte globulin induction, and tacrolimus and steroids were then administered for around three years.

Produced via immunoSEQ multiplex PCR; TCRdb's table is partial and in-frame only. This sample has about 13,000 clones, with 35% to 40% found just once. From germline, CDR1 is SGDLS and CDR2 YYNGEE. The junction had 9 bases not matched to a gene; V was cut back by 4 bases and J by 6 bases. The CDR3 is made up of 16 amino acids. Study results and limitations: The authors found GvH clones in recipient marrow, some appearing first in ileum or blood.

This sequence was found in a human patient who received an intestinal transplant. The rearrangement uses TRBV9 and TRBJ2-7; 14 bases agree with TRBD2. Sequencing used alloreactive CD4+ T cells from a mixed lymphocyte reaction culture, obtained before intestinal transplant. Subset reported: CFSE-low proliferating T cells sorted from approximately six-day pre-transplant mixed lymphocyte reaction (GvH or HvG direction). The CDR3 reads CASSPRLAGGRGEQYF. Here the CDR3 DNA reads TGTGCCAGCAGCCCCCGACTAGCGGGGGGGCGGGGCGAGCAGTACTTC.